These 17 T cell receptor beta chains came from one sample sequenced in a study of T cell responses to AZD1222 COVID-19 vaccine. Using immunoSEQ multiplex PCR, the repertoire was profiled, and TCRdb retains in-frame clones only, with some absent. The sample holds 100,000 or so clones, approximately 87% seen once. The sample was peripheral blood, taken 28 days after the second AZD1222 dose. The receptors derive from an adult who received the AZD1222 COVID-19 vaccine.

V usage is TRBV15 and J usage is TRBJ2-2; D may be TRBD2 (6 bases). Between the trimmed V and J ends, which lost 2 bases and 4 bases, there was a span of 14 bases. In germline, CDR1 is LNHNV, CDR2 YYDKDF (reference sequence). The CDR3 sequence is 16 residues long. The CDR3 loop is CATSRSPGGGTGELFF. CDR3 nucleotide sequence: TGTGCCACCAGCAGATCTCCCGGGGGAGGCACCGGGGAGCTGTTTTTT.

The chain carries TRBV12-3 or TRBV12-4 and TRBJ1-1; D gene unclear. CDR3 length: 11 residues. V gave up 2 bases and J gave up 8 bases, with 6 bases separating them. DNA for the CDR3: TGTGCCAGCAGTTTATACGGGGAAGCTTTCTTT. This translates into CASSLYGEAFF.

This rearrangement joins TRBV3-1 (or the pseudogene TRBV3-2) to TRBJ1-1, with D hard to call. The V gene lost 3 bases and the J gene lost 1 base, with 6 bases spanning the gap. The CDR3 runs 13 residues. Per germline, CDR1 LGHDT and CDR2 YNNKEL (reference sequence). CDR3 in DNA: TGTGCCAGCAGCCATGGGAGGAACACTGAAGCTTTCTTT. This sequence encodes CASSHGRNTEAFF.

This chain connects TRBV5-1 to TRBJ1-1; 10 bases agree with TRBD1. V trimming: 7 bases; J trimming: 2 bases; junction bases outside the gene matches: 8. CDR1 and CDR2 (germline): SGHRS, YFSETQ. The CDR3 is 15 amino acids. In DNA, the CDR3 is TGCGCCAGCCGAACCCAGACAGGGGGCAACACTGAAGCTTTCTTT. Translating gives CASRTQTGGNTEAFF.

In its sample, this clone was seen a few times. The gene calls are TRBV19 and TRBJ1-1, with D perhaps matching TRBD1 (6 bases). Germline V gene lookup returns CDR1 LNHDA and CDR2 SQIVND (reference sequence). The CDR3 is 16 residues long. V dropped 8 bases and J dropped 1 base, with 20 bases sitting between them. The chain's CDR3 is CASPPTQGIENTEAFF. Here the CDR3 DNA reads TGTGCCAGTCCCCCTACACAGGGTATCGAGAACACTGAAGCTTTCTTT.

This chain joins TRBV7-9 and TRBJ2-5; D not certain. The CDR3 totals 13 residues. CDR1 is SEHNR and CDR2 is FQNEAQ in the germline V gene (reference sequence). V was cut by 5 bases and J by 1 base, with 8 bases left in between. The CDR3 protein is CASSVQSQETQYF. The CDR3 DNA is TGTGCCAGCAGCGTACAAAGCCAAGAGACCCAGTACTTC.

This clone was seen only a few times. The rearrangement joins TRBV30 to TRBJ2-7; 8 bases map to TRBD1. This CDR3 has 13 residues. Germline trimming cut 1 base from V and 1 base from J; bases unmatched to any gene: 0. Germline loops: CDR1 GTSNPN, CDR2 SVGIG (reference sequence). The CDR3 protein is CAWSGDRSYEQYF. CDR3 coding DNA: TGTGCCTGGAGTGGGGACAGGTCCTACGAGCAGTACTTC. The full variable domain, in which reference TRBV30 and TRBJ2-7 provide the parts outside the CDR3, is SQTIHQWPATLVQPVGSPLSLECTVEGTSNPNLYWYRQAAGRGLQLLFYSVGIGQISSEVPQNLSASRPQDRQFILSSKKLLLSDSGFYLCAWSGDRSYEQYFGPGTRLTVT.

The chain links TRBV5-4 to TRBJ2-7, with 8 nucleotides matching TRBD1. The germline CDR1 and CDR2 sequences are SGHNT and YYREEE (reference sequence). CDR3 length: 14 residues. The V gene end was trimmed by 0 bases and the J gene end by 5 bases; junction bases not matched to a gene: 4. CDR3 loop: CASSLGQGRDEQYF. Here the CDR3 DNA reads TGTGCCAGCAGCTTGGGACAGGGGCGGGACGAGCAGTACTTC.

The genes are TRBV2 and TRBJ2-7; D is perhaps TRBD1 (6 bases). The CDR3 is 13 residues long. CDR1 and CDR2 (germline): SNHLY, FYNNEI. V lost 5 bases and J 0 bases, leaving 8 bases between the germline ends. The CDR3: CASSPDSSYEQYF. The CDR3 region has the DNA TGTGCCAGCAGTCCGGACAGCTCCTACGAGCAGTACTTC. The full variable domain, in which reference TRBV2 and TRBJ2-7 provide the parts outside the CDR3, is EPEVTQTPSHQVTQMGQEVILRCVPISNHLYFYWYRQILGQKVEFLVSFYNNEISEKSEIFDDQFSVERPDGSNFTLKIRSTKLEDSAMYFCASSPDSSYEQYFGPGTRLTVT.

This clone was found a few times. The chain carries TRBV15 and TRBJ2-3; weak D call: TRBD2 (6 bases). The CDR3 spans 14 residues. Trimming removed 0 bases at V and 11 bases at J, with 15 bases between. Germline CDR1 and CDR2: LNHNV and YYDKDF (reference sequence). The CDR3: CATSRDRSLGGQYF. The DNA for the CDR3 is TGTGCCACCAGCAGAGATAGGAGCTTGGGGGGGCAGTATTTT.

The V gene is TRBV6-2 or TRBV6-3, the J gene TRBJ2-2; D unresolved. Per germline, CDR1 MNHEY and CDR2 SVGEGT. The V gene lost 8 bases and the J gene lost 9 bases, with 13 bases spanning the gap. The CDR3 runs 12 residues. The DNA of the CDR3 is TGTGCCAGCGGCCAATCCCTTCGGGAGCTGTTTTTT. Translating it yields CASGQSLRELFF.

This clone was found once. The chain is built from TRBV29-1 and TRBJ1-6; TRBD1 aligns across 7 bases. V trimming: 5 bases; J trimming: 8 bases; junction bases outside the gene matches: 6. This CDR3 region has 13 residues. CDR1 and CDR2 (germline): SQVTM, ANQGSEA. DNA of the CDR3: TGCAGCGTTAAGCAGGGGGTCGATTCACCCCTCCACTTT. This sequence encodes CSVKQGVDSPLHF.

Only one count was recorded for this clone. V usage is TRBV5-4 and J usage is TRBJ2-7; perhaps D is TRBD1 or TRBD2 (5 bases each). The CDR3 is 15 residues long. CDR1 is SGHNT, CDR2 YYREEE, per germline (reference sequence). V was pared by 5 bases and J by 5 bases, with 20 bases between. CDR3 sequence reads: CASSLPTGTTHEQYF. Written as DNA, the CDR3 is TGTGCCAGCAGTCTCCCCACCGGGACGACCCACGAGCAGTACTTC.

This clone was seen only a few times. The chain links TRBV4-1 to TRBJ2-3; 7 bases are a match to TRBD1. Per germline, CDR1 MGHRA and CDR2 YSYEKL. J was trimmed by 5 bases and V by 4 bases; bases with no gene match: 15. The CDR3 has 17 residues. The CDR3 loop reads CASSRGGIVVMGDTQYF. The CDR3, as DNA: TGCGCCAGCAGCCGAGGGGGCATAGTGGTTATGGGAGATACGCAGTATTTT.

The chain couples TRBV9 to TRBJ1-4; unclear D gene. Looked up from germline, CDR1 is SGDLS and CDR2 is YYNGEE. This CDR3 is 15 amino acids long. V was cut by 0 bases and J by 5 bases, with 11 bases left in between. CDR3 in DNA: TGTGCCAGCAGCGTAGCCAGCCAAGTAAATGAAAAACTGTTTTTT. Its translation is CASSVASQVNEKLFF. The variable domain in full, completed from reference TRBV9 and TRBJ1-4, reads DSGVTQTPKHLITATGQRVTLRCSPRSGDLSVYWYQQSLDQGLQFLIQYYNGEERAKGNILERFSAQQFPDLHSELNLSSLELGDSALYFCASSVASQVNEKLFFGSGTQLSVL.

This clone was detected only a few times. J is TRBJ2-1 and V is TRBV15, with TRBD2 matching 12 bases. CDR1 and CDR2 from the germline V gene are LNHNV and YYDKDF (reference sequence). This CDR3 has 15 amino acids. V shed 0 bases, J shed 7 bases, and the junction held 1 base outside the gene matches. Here the CDR3 reads CATSRDLAGGNEQFF. CDR3 coding DNA: TGTGCCACCAGCAGAGATCTAGCGGGAGGGAATGAGCAGTTCTTC. Full variable domain (remainder filled in from reference TRBV15 and TRBJ2-1): DAMVIQNPRYQVTQFGKPVTLSCSQTLNHNVMYWYQQKSSQAPKLLFHYYDKDFNNEADTPDNFQSRRPNTSFCFLDIRSPGLGDTAMYLCATSRDLAGGNEQFFGPGTRLTVL.

V gene TRBV5-5 combines with J gene TRBJ1-5; 10 bases are shared with TRBD1. With 0 bases clipped from V and 5 bases from J, the junction kept 2 bases outside the gene matches. The CDR3 runs to 15 residues. Germline loops: CDR1 SGHKS, CDR2 YYEKEE (reference sequence). The CDR3 bases are TGTGCCAGCAGCTTGGCCGGGACAGGGGATCAGCCCCAGCATTTT. This sequence encodes CASSLAGTGDQPQHF.